The clone carrying this T cell receptor (beta chain) was seen repeatedly, ten times or more. Its antigen is unidentified. TCRdb analysed the reads with MiXCR anew, one entry per CDR3 protein. The sample carries over 100,000 distinct CDR3 sequences, roughly a tenth recorded once. The data were taken from a study of T cell repertoires in cytomegalovirus infection. Germline V gene sequence: CDR1 SEHNR, CDR2 FQNEAQ (reference sequence). The CDR3 extends over 15 amino acids. V was cut by 3 bases and J by 0 bases, with 11 bases left in between. What was sequenced was PBMCs, sequenced either directly or after in vitro stimulation (not recorded which). The origin of this receptor is a human donor in good health (CMV status not recorded). Some clones in this sample may be carry-over from other donors' samples. This chain uses TRBV7-9 with TRBJ1-1; no clear D gene. The CDR3 is CASSLWGGVNTEAFF. Written as DNA, the CDR3 is TGTGCCAGCAGCTTGTGGGGAGGAGTGAACACTGAAGCTTTCTTT.